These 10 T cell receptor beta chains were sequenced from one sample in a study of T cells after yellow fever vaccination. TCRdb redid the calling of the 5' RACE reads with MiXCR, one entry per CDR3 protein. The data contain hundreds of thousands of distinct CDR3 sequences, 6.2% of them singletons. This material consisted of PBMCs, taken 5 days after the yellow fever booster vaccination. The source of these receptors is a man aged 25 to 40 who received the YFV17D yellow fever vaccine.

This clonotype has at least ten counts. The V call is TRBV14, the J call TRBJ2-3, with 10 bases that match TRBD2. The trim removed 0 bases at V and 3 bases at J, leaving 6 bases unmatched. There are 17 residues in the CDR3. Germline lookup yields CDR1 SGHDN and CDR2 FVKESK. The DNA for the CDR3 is TGTGCCAGCAGCCAAGAAATCGCTAGCGGGAGAACAGATACGCAGTATTTT. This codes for CASSQEIASGRTDTQYF.

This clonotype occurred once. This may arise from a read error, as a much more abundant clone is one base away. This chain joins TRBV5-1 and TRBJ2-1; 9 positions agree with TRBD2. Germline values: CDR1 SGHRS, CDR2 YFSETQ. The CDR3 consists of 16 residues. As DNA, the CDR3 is TGCGCCAGCAGCTTGGGTGGCGGGAGGGCCAACAATGAGCTGTTCTTC. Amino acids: CASSLGGGRANNELFF.

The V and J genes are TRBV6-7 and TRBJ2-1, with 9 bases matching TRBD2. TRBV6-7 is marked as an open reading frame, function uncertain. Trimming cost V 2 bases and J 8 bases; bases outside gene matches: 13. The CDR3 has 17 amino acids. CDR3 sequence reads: CASSYPQVAGDLDEQFF. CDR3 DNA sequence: TGTGCCAGCAGTTACCCCCAGGTAGCGGGAGATCTCGATGAGCAGTTCTTC.

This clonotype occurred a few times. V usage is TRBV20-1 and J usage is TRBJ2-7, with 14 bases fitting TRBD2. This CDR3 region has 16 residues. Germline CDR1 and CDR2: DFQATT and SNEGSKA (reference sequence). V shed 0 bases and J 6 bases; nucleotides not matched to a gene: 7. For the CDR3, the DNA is TGCAGTGCTAGAGACCCGGGACTAGCGGGAGTAGGCGAGCAGTACTTC. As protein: CSARDPGLAGVGEQYF.

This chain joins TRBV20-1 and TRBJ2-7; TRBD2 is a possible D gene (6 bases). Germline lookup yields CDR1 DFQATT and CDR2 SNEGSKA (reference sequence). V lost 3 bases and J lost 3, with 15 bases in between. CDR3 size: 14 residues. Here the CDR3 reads CSASQLATVYEQYF. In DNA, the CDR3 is TGCAGTGCTAGTCAGCTAGCGACTGTCTACGAGCAGTACTTC.

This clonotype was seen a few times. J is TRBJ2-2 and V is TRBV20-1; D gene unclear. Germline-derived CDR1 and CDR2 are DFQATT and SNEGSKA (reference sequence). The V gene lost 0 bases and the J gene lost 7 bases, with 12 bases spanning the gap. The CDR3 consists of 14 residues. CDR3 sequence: CSARDRGQVGELFF. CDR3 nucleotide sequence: TGCAGTGCTAGAGATCGCGGTCAGGTCGGGGAGCTGTTTTTT.

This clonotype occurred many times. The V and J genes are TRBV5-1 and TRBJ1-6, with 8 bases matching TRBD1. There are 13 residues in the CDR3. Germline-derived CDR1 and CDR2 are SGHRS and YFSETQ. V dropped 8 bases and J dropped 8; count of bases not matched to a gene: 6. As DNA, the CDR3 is TGCGCCAGTAAGACAGGGGATGATTCACCCCTCCACTTT. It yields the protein CASKTGDDSPLHF.

CDR3 loop: CASSQDAGFGELFF. The CDR3 coding sequence is TGCGCCAGCAGCCAAGATGCGGGGTTCGGGGAGCTGTTTTTT. The chain combines TRBV4-3 with TRBJ2-2, with D maybe TRBD2 (6 bases). V lost 0 bases, J lost 7 bases, and 9 bases lay in between. CDR3 size: 14 residues. Germline V CDR1 and CDR2: LGHNA, YSLEER.

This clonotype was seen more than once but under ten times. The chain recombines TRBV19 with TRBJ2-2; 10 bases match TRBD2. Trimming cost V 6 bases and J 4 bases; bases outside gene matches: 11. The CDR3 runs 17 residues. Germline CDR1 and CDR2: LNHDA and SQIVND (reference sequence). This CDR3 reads CASRGGVAGGFTGELFF. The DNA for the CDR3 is TGTGCCAGTAGGGGGGGCGTAGCGGGAGGTTTCACCGGGGAGCTGTTTTTT.

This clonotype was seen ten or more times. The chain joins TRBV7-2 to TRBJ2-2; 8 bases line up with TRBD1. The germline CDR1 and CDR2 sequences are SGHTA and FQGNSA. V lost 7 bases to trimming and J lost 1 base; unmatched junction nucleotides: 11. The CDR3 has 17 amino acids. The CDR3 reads CASILSPGTGNTGELFF. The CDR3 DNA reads TGTGCCAGCATCCTAAGTCCCGGGACAGGGAACACCGGGGAGCTGTTTTTT.